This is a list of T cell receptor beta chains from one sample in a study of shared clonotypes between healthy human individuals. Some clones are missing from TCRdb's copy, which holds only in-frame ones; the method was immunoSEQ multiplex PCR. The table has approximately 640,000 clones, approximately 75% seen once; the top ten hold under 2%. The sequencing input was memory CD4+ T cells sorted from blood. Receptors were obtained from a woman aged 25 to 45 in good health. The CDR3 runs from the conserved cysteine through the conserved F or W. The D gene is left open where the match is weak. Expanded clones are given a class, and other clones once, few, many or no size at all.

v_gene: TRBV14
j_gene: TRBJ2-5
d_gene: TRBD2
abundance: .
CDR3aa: CASSPWTSGATKTQYF
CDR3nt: TGTGCCAGCAGCCCATGGACTAGCGGCGCCACAAAGACCCAGTACTTC

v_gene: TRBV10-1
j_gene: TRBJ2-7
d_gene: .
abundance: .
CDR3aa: CASSESSYEQYF
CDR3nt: TGCGCCAGCAGTGAGTCCTCCTACGAGCAGTACTTC

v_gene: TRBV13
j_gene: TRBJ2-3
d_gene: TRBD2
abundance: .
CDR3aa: CASSTPGLAGAADTQYF
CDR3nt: TGTGCCAGCAGCACCCCGGGACTAGCGGGAGCGGCAGATACGCAGTATTTT

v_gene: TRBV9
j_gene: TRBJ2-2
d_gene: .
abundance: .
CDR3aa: CASNRRNTGELFF
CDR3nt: TGTGCCAGCAACAGGCGAAACACCGGGGAGCTGTTTTTT

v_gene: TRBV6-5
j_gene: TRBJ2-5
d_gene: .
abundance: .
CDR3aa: CASSYGQRLGTQYF
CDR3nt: TGTGCCAGCAGTTATGGGCAGCGCCTCGGGACCCAGTACTTC

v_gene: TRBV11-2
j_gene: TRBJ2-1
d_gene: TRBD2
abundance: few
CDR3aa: CASSPSAGEYNEQFF
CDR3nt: TGTGCCAGCAGCCCCTCGGCGGGAGAGTACAATGAGCAGTTCTTC

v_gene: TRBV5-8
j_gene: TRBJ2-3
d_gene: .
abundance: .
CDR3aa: CASSLDRWDTQYF
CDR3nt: TGTGCCAGCAGCTTGGATCGTTGGGATACGCAGTATTTT

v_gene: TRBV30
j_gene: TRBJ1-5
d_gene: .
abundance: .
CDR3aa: CARLKGQFNQPQHF
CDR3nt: TGTGCCCGGCTAAAGGGACAATTCAATCAGCCCCAGCATTTT

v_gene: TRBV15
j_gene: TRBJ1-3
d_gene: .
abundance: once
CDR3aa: CATSFPSSGNTIYF
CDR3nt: TGTGCCACCAGCTTTCCCAGCTCTGGAAACACCATATATTTT

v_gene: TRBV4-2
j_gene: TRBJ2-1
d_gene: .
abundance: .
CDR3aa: CASSQGGLTSYNEQFF
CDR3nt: TGTGCCAGCAGCCAAGGCGGACTAACGAGCTACAATGAGCAGTTCTTC

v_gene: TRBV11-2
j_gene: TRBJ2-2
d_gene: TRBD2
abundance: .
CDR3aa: CASSWGTSGSPAGELFF
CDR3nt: TGTGCCAGCAGCTGGGGGACTAGCGGGAGTCCGGCCGGGGAGCTGTTTTTT

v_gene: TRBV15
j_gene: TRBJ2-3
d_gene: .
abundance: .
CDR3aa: CATSRKQVLAQYF
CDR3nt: TGTGCCACCAGCAGAAAACAGGTTCTGGCGCAGTATTTT

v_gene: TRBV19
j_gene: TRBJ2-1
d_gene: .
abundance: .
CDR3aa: CASSMGQFGNEQFF
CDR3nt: TGTGCCAGTAGTATGGGACAATTTGGGAATGAGCAGTTCTTC

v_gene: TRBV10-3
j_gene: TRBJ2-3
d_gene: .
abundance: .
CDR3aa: CAISTSGTGFYDTQYF
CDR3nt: TGTGCCATCAGTACCTCCGGGACCGGCTTCTATGATACGCAGTATTTT

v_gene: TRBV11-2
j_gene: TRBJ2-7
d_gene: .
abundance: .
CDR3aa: CASGDGSYEQYF
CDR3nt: TGTGCCAGCGGGGACGGATCCTACGAGCAGTACTTC

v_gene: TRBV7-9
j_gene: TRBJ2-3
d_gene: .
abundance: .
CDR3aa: CASSRGASTDTQYF
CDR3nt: TGTGCCAGCAGCCGAGGAGCTAGCACAGATACGCAGTATTTT

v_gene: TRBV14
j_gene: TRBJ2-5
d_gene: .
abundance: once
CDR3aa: CASSQGQIQETQYF
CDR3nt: TGTGCCAGCAGCCAAGGACAAATCCAAGAGACCCAGTACTTC

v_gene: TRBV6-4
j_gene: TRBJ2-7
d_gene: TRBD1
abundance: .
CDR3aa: CARVGQESSYEQYF
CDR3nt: TGTGCCAGGGTTGGACAGGAATCCTCCTACGAGCAGTACTTC

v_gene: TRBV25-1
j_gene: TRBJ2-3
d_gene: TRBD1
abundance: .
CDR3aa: CASSATGLSTDTQYF
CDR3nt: TGTGCCAGCAGTGCGACAGGGCTTAGCACAGATACGCAGTATTTT

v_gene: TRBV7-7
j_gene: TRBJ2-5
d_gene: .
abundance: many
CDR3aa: CASSIDREGTQYF
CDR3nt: TGTGCCAGCAGCATAGACCGAGAGGGGACCCAGTACTTC

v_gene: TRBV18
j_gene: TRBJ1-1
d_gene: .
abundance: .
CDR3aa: CASSPQGTEAFF
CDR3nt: TGTGCCAGCTCACCACAGGGCACTGAAGCTTTCTTT

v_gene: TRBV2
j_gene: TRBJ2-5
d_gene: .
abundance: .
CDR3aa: CASSERGVQETQYF
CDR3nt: TGTGCCAGCAGTGAACGCGGGGTACAGGAGACCCAGTACTTC

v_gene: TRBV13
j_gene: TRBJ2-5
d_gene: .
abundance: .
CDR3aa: CASSTGGGRRETQYF
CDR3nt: TGTGCCAGCAGCACAGGAGGGGGGAGGAGGGAGACCCAGTACTTC

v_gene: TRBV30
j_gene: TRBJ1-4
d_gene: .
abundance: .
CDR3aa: CAWSSGSARGEKLFF
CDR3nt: TGTGCCTGGAGTTCGGGGTCCGCCCGGGGTGAAAAACTGTTTTTT

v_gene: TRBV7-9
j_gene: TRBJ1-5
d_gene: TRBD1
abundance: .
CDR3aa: CASRQGAGQPQHF
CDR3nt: TGTGCCAGCCGGCAGGGGGCTGGTCAGCCCCAGCATTTT

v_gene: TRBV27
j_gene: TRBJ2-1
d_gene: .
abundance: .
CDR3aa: CARGDRNPNNEQFF
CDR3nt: TGTGCCAGGGGAGACAGAAACCCAAACAATGAGCAGTTCTTC

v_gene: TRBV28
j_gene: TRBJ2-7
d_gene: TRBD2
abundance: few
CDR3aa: CASRIGGGSGGYEQYF
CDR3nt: TGTGCCAGCAGAATCGGTGGCGGGAGCGGGGGGTACGAGCAGTACTTC

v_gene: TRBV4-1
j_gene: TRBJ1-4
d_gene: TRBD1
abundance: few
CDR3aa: CASSQDRGHGEKLFF
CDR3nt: TGCGCCAGCAGCCAAGACAGGGGGCACGGCGAAAAACTGTTTTTT

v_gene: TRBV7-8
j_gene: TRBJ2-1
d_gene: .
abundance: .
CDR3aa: CASRRLENEQFF
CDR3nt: TGTGCCAGCAGAAGATTAGAAAATGAGCAGTTCTTC

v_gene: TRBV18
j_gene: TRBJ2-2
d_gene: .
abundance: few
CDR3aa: CASSLTGQNTGELFF
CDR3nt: TGTGCCAGCTCATTAACGGGACAGAACACCGGGGAGCTGTTTTTT

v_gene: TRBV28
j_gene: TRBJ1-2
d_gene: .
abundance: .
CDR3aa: CASSLKGNGGYGYTF
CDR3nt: TGTGCCAGCAGTTTAAAGGGAAATGGGGGCTATGGCTACACCTTC

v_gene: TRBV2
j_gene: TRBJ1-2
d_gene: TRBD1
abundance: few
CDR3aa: CANPRDSSNYGYTF
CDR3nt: TGTGCCAACCCACGGGACAGCTCTAACTATGGCTACACCTTC

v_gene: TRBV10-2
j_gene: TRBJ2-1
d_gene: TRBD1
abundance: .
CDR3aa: CASAGTAYNEQFF
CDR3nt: TGCGCCAGCGCCGGGACAGCCTACAATGAGCAGTTCTTC

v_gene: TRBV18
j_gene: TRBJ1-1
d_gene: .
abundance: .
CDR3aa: CASSRGVYTEAFF
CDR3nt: TGTGCCAGCTCACGAGGGGTTTACACTGAAGCTTTCTTT

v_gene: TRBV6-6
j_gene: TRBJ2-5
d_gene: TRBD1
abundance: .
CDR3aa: CASTHRGNQETQYF
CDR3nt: TGTGCCAGCACCCACAGGGGTAATCAAGAGACCCAGTACTTC

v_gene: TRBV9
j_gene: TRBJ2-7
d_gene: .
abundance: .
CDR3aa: CASSDRDGSASSYEQYF
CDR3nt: TGTGCCAGCAGCGACCGGGACGGCTCCGCTAGCTCCTACGAGCAGTACTTC

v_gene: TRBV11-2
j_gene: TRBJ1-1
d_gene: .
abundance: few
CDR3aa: CASSPNLGVRAFF
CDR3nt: TGTGCCAGCAGCCCCAACCTAGGGGTTCGGGCTTTCTTT

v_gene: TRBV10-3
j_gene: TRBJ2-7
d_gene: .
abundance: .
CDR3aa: CAISDPSPGTSYEQYF
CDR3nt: TGTGCCATCAGTGACCCTTCACCAGGAACCTCCTACGAGCAGTACTTC

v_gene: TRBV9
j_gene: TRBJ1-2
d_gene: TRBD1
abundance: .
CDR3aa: CASSGRDRGTYGYTF
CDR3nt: TGTGCCAGCAGCGGCCGCGACAGGGGGACCTATGGCTACACCTTC

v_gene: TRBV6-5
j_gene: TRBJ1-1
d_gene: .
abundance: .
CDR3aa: CASSYSYSPWGTEAFF
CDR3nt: TGTGCCAGCAGTTACTCGTACTCCCCGTGGGGCACTGAAGCTTTCTTT

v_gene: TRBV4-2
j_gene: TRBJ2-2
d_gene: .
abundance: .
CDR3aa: CASSQDGGSTGELFF
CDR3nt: TGTGCCAGCAGCCAAGATGGGGGGTCAACCGGGGAGCTGTTTTTT

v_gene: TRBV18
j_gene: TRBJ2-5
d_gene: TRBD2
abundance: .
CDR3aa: CASSPPRLAGVKETQYF
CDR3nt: TGTGCCAGCTCACCACCACGACTAGCGGGAGTAAAAGAGACCCAGTACTTC

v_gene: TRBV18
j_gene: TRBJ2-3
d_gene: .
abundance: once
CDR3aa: CASSPGTATDTQYF
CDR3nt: TGTGCCAGCTCACCCGGGACGGCCACAGATACGCAGTATTTT

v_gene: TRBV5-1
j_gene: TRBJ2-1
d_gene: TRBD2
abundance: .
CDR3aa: CASSFPSGGNEQFF
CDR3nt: TGCGCCAGCAGCTTCCCTAGCGGCGGGAATGAGCAGTTCTTC

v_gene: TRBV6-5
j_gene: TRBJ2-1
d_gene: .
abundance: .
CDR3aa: CASTELGTHDDEQFF
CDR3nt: TGTGCCAGCACCGAACTCGGGACCCACGACGATGAGCAGTTCTTC

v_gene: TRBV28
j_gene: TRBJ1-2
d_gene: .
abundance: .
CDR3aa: CASSLQGSYGYTF
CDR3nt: TGTGCCAGCAGTCTCCAGGGAAGCTATGGCTACACCTTC

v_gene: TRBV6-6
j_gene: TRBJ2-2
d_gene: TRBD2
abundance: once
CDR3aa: CASRNTSGSPAGELFF
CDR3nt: TGTGCCAGCAGGAACACTAGCGGGAGTCCCGCCGGGGAGCTGTTTTTT